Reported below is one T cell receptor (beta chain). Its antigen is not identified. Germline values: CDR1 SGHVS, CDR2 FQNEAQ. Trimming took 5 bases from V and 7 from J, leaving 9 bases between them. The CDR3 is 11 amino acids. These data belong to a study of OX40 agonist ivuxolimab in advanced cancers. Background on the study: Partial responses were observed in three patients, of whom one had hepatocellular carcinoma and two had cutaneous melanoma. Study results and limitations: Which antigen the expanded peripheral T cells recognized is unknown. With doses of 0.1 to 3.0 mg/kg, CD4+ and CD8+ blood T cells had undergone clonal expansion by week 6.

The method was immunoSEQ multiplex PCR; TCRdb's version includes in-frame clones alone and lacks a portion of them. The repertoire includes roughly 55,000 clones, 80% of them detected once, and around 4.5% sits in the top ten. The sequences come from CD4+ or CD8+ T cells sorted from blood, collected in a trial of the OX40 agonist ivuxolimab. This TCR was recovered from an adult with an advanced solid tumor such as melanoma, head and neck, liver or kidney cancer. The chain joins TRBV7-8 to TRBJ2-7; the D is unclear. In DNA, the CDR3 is TGTGCCAGCAGCCGATTACTGGAGCAGTACTTC. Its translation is CASSRLLEQYF.